A single sample gave rise to the 32 T cell receptor beta chains below, sequenced in a study of T cell repertoires in cytomegalovirus infection. A single record per CDR3 protein comes from TCRdb applying MiXCR to the reads. Among roughly 500,000 distinct CDR3 sequences listed, 30% to 40% were seen once. No antigen has been assigned to these receptors. The sequenced sample was cultured PBMCs, obtained from culture after CMV antigen stimulation. All receptors derive from a human donor in good health (CMV status not recorded). Some clones in this sample may be carry-over from other donors' samples.

The rearrangement links TRBV29-1 to TRBJ2-3; TRBD2 aligns across 10 bases. The V gene end was trimmed by 3 bases and the J gene end by 4 bases; junction bases not matched to a gene: 4. The CDR3 has 14 amino acids. Germline CDR1 reads SQVTM; CDR2 reads ANQGSEA. The CDR3 spells CSVESLAGADTQYF. The CDR3 DNA reads as TGCAGCGTTGAGTCTCTAGCGGGAGCAGATACGCAGTATTTT.

This clonotype was seen more than once but under ten times. V is TRBV27 and J is TRBJ1-1; tentative D call: TRBD1 (5 bases). This CDR3 contains 12 residues. Germline values: CDR1 MNHEY, CDR2 SMNVEV (reference sequence). V was trimmed by 6 bases and J by 5 bases, leaving 10 bases between them. CDR3 protein: CASSSGTTEAFF. The CDR3 coding sequence is TGTGCCAGCAGCAGCGGGACGACTGAAGCTTTCTTT.

V usage is TRBV4-1 and J usage is TRBJ2-2; 7 bases line up with TRBD1. The CDR3 runs to 14 residues. The junction had 5 bases not matched to a gene; V was cut back by 4 bases and J by 6 bases. Germline V CDR1 and CDR2: MGHRA, YSYEKL. The CDR3 DNA sequence: TGCGCCAGCAGCCTCATACAGGGGTCCGGGGAGCTGTTTTTT. This translates into CASSLIQGSGELFF.

This rearrangement joins TRBV28 to TRBJ1-1; no firm D call. Per the germline V gene, CDR1 is MDHEN and CDR2 is SYDVKM. CDR3 size: 17 residues. Trimming cost V 3 bases and J 0 bases, with 17 bases left between them. In nucleotides, the CDR3 is TGTGCCAGCAGTTTTTATCCTCCCGGCAGGCTGAACACTGAAGCTTTCTTT. Translated, it gives CASSFYPPGRLNTEAFF.

The V gene is TRBV2, the J gene TRBJ1-2; weak D call: TRBD1 (5 bases). Germline V gives CDR1 SNHLY, CDR2 FYNNEI. This CDR3 spans 13 amino acids. The V and J ends lost 4 bases and 0 bases respectively, with 6 bases between them. The CDR3 DNA is TGTGCCAGCAGTGGGGGGGCTAACTATGGCTACACCTTC. Translating gives CASSGGANYGYTF.

The chain uses TRBV2 and TRBJ2-3, with D possibly being TRBD2 (6 bases). The CDR3 is 14 residues long. Deletions cut 4 bases from V and 1 base from J, with 9 bases between. Germline values: CDR1 SNHLY, CDR2 FYNNEI. The CDR3 region is CASSGRRGTDTQYF. The CDR3 DNA reads TGTGCCAGCAGTGGCCGGAGGGGCACAGATACGCAGTATTTT.

This clonotype occurred a few times. The chain has TRBV7-2 and TRBJ2-3, with D maybe TRBD2 (5 bases). The CDR3 contains 11 residues. The V and J ends lost 4 bases and 14 bases respectively, with 13 bases between them. Germline V gene sequence: CDR1 SGHTA, CDR2 FQGNSA. In DNA form, the CDR3 reads TGTGCCAGCAGCTCGGACCCCGGGGTGTATTTT. It encodes CASSSDPGVYF. The full variable domain, its missing parts supplied by reference TRBV7-2 and TRBJ2-3, is GAGVSQSPSNKVTEKGKDVELRCDPISGHTALYWYRQSLGQGLEFLIYFQGNSAPDKSGLPSDRFSAERTGGSVSTLTIQRTQQEDSAVYLCASSSDPGVYFGPGTRLTVL.

This clonotype was found a few times. J is TRBJ2-1 and V is TRBV6-5, with D tentatively TRBD2 (5 bases). The CDR3 sequence is 15 residues long. In germline, CDR1 is MNHEY, CDR2 SVGAGI. V was pared by 6 bases and J by 4 bases, with 16 bases between. CDR3 sequence reads: CASRPRGSRYNEQFF. The CDR3 DNA follows: TGTGCCAGCAGACCCCGGGGTAGCAGATACAATGAGCAGTTCTTC.

This clonotype has more than one count but fewer than ten. In DNA, the CDR3 is TGTGCCAGTAGTATCCTCGGCAGTCCTCCTGATAGCAATCAGCCCCAGCATTTT. This encodes CASSILGSPPDSNQPQHF. This chain joins TRBV19 and TRBJ1-5; D remains ambiguous. CDR1 is LNHDA, CDR2 SQIVND, per germline (reference sequence). The V gene lost 3 bases and the J gene lost 0 bases, with 18 bases spanning the gap. The CDR3 is 18 amino acids.

This clonotype was recorded many times. The chain joins TRBV6-2 or TRBV6-3 to TRBJ1-5; 8 bases match TRBD1. There are 15 residues in the CDR3. The germline gives CDR1 MNHEY, CDR2 SVGEGT. V was clipped by 6 bases and J by 0 bases; unmatched bases: 4. The CDR3 sequence: CASRRQGRSNQPQHF. The CDR3 bases are TGTGCCAGCAGAAGACAGGGGCGTAGCAATCAGCCCCAGCATTTT.

The chain uses TRBV12-3 or TRBV12-4 and TRBJ1-6, with 10 bases that match TRBD1. The trim removed 6 bases at V and 9 bases at J, leaving 5 bases unmatched. The CDR3 consists of 14 residues. CDR3 coding DNA: TGTGCCAGCAGCCTTTGGACAGGGGGTTCACCCCTCCACTTT. Its protein product is CASSLWTGGSPLHF.

V gene TRBV20-1 combines with J gene TRBJ2-7, with D perhaps matching TRBD1 (7 bases). V was shortened by 5 bases and J by 0 bases, with 17 bases between the two germline ends. The length of the CDR3 is 15 residues. CDR1 is DFQATT, CDR2 SNEGSKA, per germline (reference sequence). CDR3 sequence reads: CSAEDRKGLSYEQYF. The DNA of the CDR3 is TGCAGTGCTGAGGACAGGAAGGGACTCTCCTACGAGCAGTACTTC.

There are many counts of this clonotype. The chain is built from TRBV7-6 and TRBJ2-1, with 8 positions matching TRBD1. This CDR3 is built from 18 residues. The germline V gene encodes CDR1 SGHVS and CDR2 FNYEAQ. Trimming cost V 0 bases and J 0 bases; bases outside gene matches: 7. The CDR3 region has the DNA TGTGCCAGCAGCTTAGCTGGCCGGGACAGGAGCTCCTACAATGAGCAGTTCTTC. This codes for CASSLAGRDRSSYNEQFF.

This clonotype was recorded once. The CDR3 sequence is CASSPLRVSYEQYF. In DNA, the CDR3 is TGTGCCAGCAGTCCCCTCCGGGTTTCCTACGAGCAGTACTTC. The chain employs TRBV27 and TRBJ2-7, with D unclear. The germline CDR1 and CDR2 sequences are MNHEY and SMNVEV (reference sequence). The V and J ends lost 5 bases and 1 base respectively, with 12 bases between them. The CDR3 length is 14 residues.

This clonotype was seen more than once but under ten times. V is TRBV4-3 and J is TRBJ2-7; D is ambiguous. CDR3 size: 15 residues. Looked up from germline, CDR1 is LGHNA and CDR2 is YSLEER. V dropped 1 base and J dropped 3 bases, with 13 bases sitting between them. CDR3 sequence reads: CASSQVADQYYEQYF. The DNA of the CDR3 is TGCGCCAGCAGCCAAGTTGCGGATCAATACTACGAGCAGTACTTC.

The chain links TRBV25-1 to TRBJ2-1; D is possibly TRBD1 (6 bases). The ends were cut back, 4 bases at V and 3 bases at J, with 13 bases in the middle. Germline CDR1 and CDR2: MGHDK and SYGVNS. The CDR3 runs to 15 residues. This chain's CDR3 is CASSGLGQDYNEQFF. The CDR3 DNA reads as TGTGCCAGCAGTGGATTGGGACAAGACTACAATGAGCAGTTCTTC.

This clonotype occurred once. The chain links TRBV5-1 to TRBJ2-3, with D unclear. The CDR3 totals 15 residues. The germline CDR1 and CDR2 sequences are SGHRS and YFSETQ. V was pared by 0 bases and J by 2 bases, with 10 bases between. CDR3 DNA sequence: TGCGCCAGCAGCTTGGACGGCATAGCCACAGATACGCAGTATTTT. This sequence encodes CASSLDGIATDTQYF.

The chain links TRBV7-2 to TRBJ2-7; D unresolved. The length of the CDR3 is 13 residues. Germline V gives CDR1 SGHTA, CDR2 FQGNSA. Trimming took off 6 bases at V and 3 bases at J, with 12 bases between the two ends. CDR3 residues: CASSLTTDYEQYF. CDR3 DNA sequence: TGTGCCAGCAGTCTCACTACCGACTACGAGCAGTACTTC. Full variable domain (remainder filled in from reference TRBV7-2 and TRBJ2-7): GAGVSQSPSNKVTEKGKDVELRCDPISGHTALYWYRQSLGQGLEFLIYFQGNSAPDKSGLPSDRFSAERTGGSVSTLTIQRTQQEDSAVYLCASSLTTDYEQYFGPGTRLTVT.

This clonotype was counted between two and nine times. The J gene is TRBJ2-7, the V gene TRBV5-1; 7 bases are a match to TRBD2. Per the germline V gene, CDR1 is SGHRS and CDR2 is YFSETQ. With V trimmed by 4 bases and J by 6 bases, 7 bases remained unmatched. The CDR3 has 13 residues. The CDR3 nucleotides read TGCGCCAGCAGCCTAGGACTAGGGCCCGAGCAGTACTTC. Translated, it gives CASSLGLGPEQYF.

The chain combines TRBV6-5 with TRBJ2-6; no definite D call. The germline V and J ends were trimmed by 10 bases and 4 bases, with 8 bases remaining between them. The CDR3 loop spans 12 amino acids. Germline CDR1 MNHEY, CDR2 SVGAGI. CDR3 in DNA: TGTGCCACCCACTCGGGGGCCAACGTCCTGACTTTC. It encodes CATHSGANVLTF.

The V gene is TRBV5-1, the J gene TRBJ2-7; D not certain. Germline loops: CDR1 SGHRS, CDR2 YFSETQ. CDR3 size: 15 residues. Trimming shortened V by 4 bases and J by 0 bases, and 14 bases separated the two germline ends. The CDR3, as DNA: TGCGCCAGCAGCAGTCATCCCAGAAACTCCTACGAGCAGTACTTC. Amino acid sequence: CASSSHPRNSYEQYF. The full variable domain, completed using reference TRBV5-1 and TRBJ2-7, is KAGVTQTPRYLIKTRGQQVTLSCSPISGHRSVSWYQQTPGQGLQFLFEYFSETQRNKGNFPGRFSGRQFSNSRSEMNVSTLELGDSALYLCASSSHPRNSYEQYFGPGTRLTVT.

The chain employs TRBV20-1 and TRBJ1-1; 8 bases line up with TRBD1. Germline V gene sequence: CDR1 DFQATT, CDR2 SNEGSKA (reference sequence). The length of the CDR3 is 14 residues. J gave up 5 bases and V 2 bases, and 7 bases lay outside the gene matches. The CDR3 sequence: CSARQGAIFTEAFF. The CDR3 DNA reads TGCAGTGCTAGACAGGGGGCGATATTTACTGAAGCTTTCTTT.

This clonotype was recorded many times. V is TRBV7-2 and J is TRBJ2-2; 7 positions match TRBD1. This CDR3 has 15 amino acids. CDR1 is SGHTA, CDR2 FQGNSA, per germline. V shed 5 bases and J 1 base; nucleotides not matched to a gene: 4. The CDR3 is CASSTTGVNTGELFF. In DNA, the CDR3 is TGTGCCAGCAGCACTACAGGGGTGAACACCGGGGAGCTGTTTTTT.

This clonotype was found a few times. The chain couples TRBV15 to TRBJ2-3; 16 bases line up with TRBD2. V shed 8 bases and J 1 base; nucleotides not matched to a gene: 9. The CDR3 sequence is 18 residues long. Germline-derived CDR1 and CDR2 are LNHNV and YYDKDF (reference sequence). The CDR3: CATSGTSGRAVGTDTQYF. DNA for the CDR3: TGTGCCACCTCCGGGACTAGCGGGAGGGCCGTGGGCACAGATACGCAGTATTTT.

In this sample, this clonotype turned up a few times. The chain links TRBV19 to TRBJ2-1; 7 positions agree with TRBD2. J lost 4 bases, V lost 7 bases, and 22 bases had no gene match. The CDR3 extends over 19 amino acids. Per the germline V gene, CDR1 is LNHDA and CDR2 is SQIVND (reference sequence). CDR3 sequence: CASTPGPSGPLLGYNEQFF. CDR3 in DNA: TGTGCCAGTACCCCAGGTCCTAGCGGACCCCTCCTTGGGTACAATGAGCAGTTCTTC.

This clonotype turned up a few times. This chain uses TRBV20-1 with TRBJ2-3, with D perhaps being TRBD1 or TRBD2 (5 bases each). The CDR3 loop spans 13 amino acids. V was cut by 3 bases and J by 9 bases, with 16 bases left in between. The germline V gene encodes CDR1 DFQATT and CDR2 SNEGSKA (reference sequence). CDR3 in DNA: TGCAGTGCTAGTTGGGACGCCGGCGACACGCAGTATTTT. Residues: CSASWDAGDTQYF.

J is TRBJ2-1 and V is TRBV19; D uncertain. The CDR3 spans 16 residues. Germline values: CDR1 LNHDA, CDR2 SQIVND (reference sequence). Trimming stripped 5 bases from V and 0 bases from J, with 14 bases between. The CDR3 region has the DNA TGTGCCAGTAGTTTGAGACCCCCAAGCTCCTACAATGAGCAGTTCTTC. Residues: CASSLRPPSSYNEQFF.

V and J are TRBV12-3 or TRBV12-4 and TRBJ2-3; 8 nucleotides line up with TRBD2. This CDR3 comprises 17 residues. The V gene end was trimmed by 4 bases and the J gene end by 3 bases; junction bases not matched to a gene: 12. CDR3 in DNA: TGTGCCAGCAGTTATGCGGGAGGTGCGAGTAGAACAGATACGCAGTATTTT. Encoded protein: CASSYAGGASRTDTQYF.

The gene calls are TRBV20-1 and TRBJ1-1; D is perhaps TRBD1 (5 bases). This CDR3 has 14 amino acids. CDR1 DFQATT and CDR2 SNEGSKA come from the germline V gene (reference sequence). The germline V and J ends were trimmed by 7 bases and 5 bases, with 20 bases remaining between them. The DNA for the CDR3 is TGCAGTGTACTAAACCAGGGAATTCGGACTGAAGCTTTCTTT. This gives the protein CSVLNQGIRTEAFF.

This clonotype was counted between two and nine times. V usage is TRBV4-1 and J usage is TRBJ2-3, with D possibly called TRBD1 or TRBD2 (5 bases each). V was shortened by 4 bases and J by 2 bases, with 22 bases between the two germline ends. The CDR3 covers 18 residues. Germline values: CDR1 MGHRA, CDR2 YSYEKL. The CDR3 region has the DNA TGCGCCAGCAGCCTAGGGACGGAACTTCAAGTACTCACAGATACGCAGTATTTT. Amino acid sequence: CASSLGTELQVLTDTQYF.

The table lists this clonotype with many counts. This chain uses TRBV7-2 with TRBJ1-3; D uncertain. Trimming took 7 bases from V and 4 from J, leaving 20 bases between them. The CDR3 sequence is 16 residues long. Germline CDR1 SGHTA, CDR2 FQGNSA. CDR3 protein: CASTNGRLKGGNTIYF. The CDR3 DNA reads TGTGCCAGCACCAACGGGAGGTTAAAGGGAGGAAACACCATATATTTT.

This clonotype has a handful of counts. This rearrangement joins TRBV7-9 to TRBJ1-1, with 10 bases aligning to TRBD1. V was clipped by 4 bases and J by 5 bases; unmatched bases: 7. This CDR3 is 15 amino acids long. CDR1 is SEHNR and CDR2 is FQNEAQ in the germline V gene (reference sequence). CDR3 region: CASSSTGGLGTEAFF. In DNA, the CDR3 is TGTGCCAGCAGCTCGACAGGGGGCTTGGGGACTGAAGCTTTCTTT.